A selection of T cell receptor beta chains follows, all from one sample in a study of blood T cell repertoires in COVID-19. Assay used: immunoSEQ multiplex PCR; TCRdb lists only in-frame clones, some missing. Here the sample spans 280,000 or so clones, 88% being singletons. The sample consisted of peripheral blood. The source of these receptors is a man aged 18 to 29 with active or convalescent COVID-19. Each CDR3 is given with its conserved first and last residue. The D gene is left open where the match is weak. The size entry is marked missing in some rows and otherwise reads once, few, many or a size class.

J gene | V gene | clone size | D gene | CDR3 protein | CDR3 DNA
TRBJ2-2 | TRBV6-5 | NA | NA | CASKWHRDTGELFF | TGTGCCAGCAAGTGGCACAGGGACACCGGGGAGCTGTTTTTT
TRBJ2-5 | TRBV20-1 | NA | NA | CSASSEETQYF | TGCAGTGCTAGCTCCGAGGAGACCCAGTACTTC
TRBJ1-1 | TRBV10-3 | NA | NA | CAISEAGLYTEAFF | TGTGCCATCAGTGAAGCGGGGCTTTACACTGAAGCTTTCTTT
TRBJ2-5 | TRBV6-2/TRBV6-3 | few | TRBD2 | CASSSLGGGDQETQYF | TGTGCCAGCAGCTCCCTCGGCGGGGGGGACCAAGAGACCCAGTACTTC
TRBJ1-1 | TRBV27 | NA | TRBD1 | CASSLYPIQGAVNTEAFF | TGTGCCAGCAGTTTATACCCCATTCAGGGGGCTGTGAACACTGAAGCTTTCTTT
TRBJ2-7 | TRBV6-2/TRBV6-3 | NA | TRBD2 | CASSYPLAGDEQYF | TGTGCCAGCAGTTACCCACTAGCGGGGGACGAGCAGTACTTC
TRBJ1-6 | TRBV6-6 | NA | TRBD1 | CASRRGQGGLYNSPLHF | TGTGCCAGCAGACGAGGACAGGGAGGCCTCTATAATTCACCCCTCCACTTT
TRBJ2-7 | TRBV10-3 | few | TRBD2 | CAISVLAGDTYEQYF | TGTGCCATCAGTGTCCTAGCGGGGGATACCTACGAGCAGTACTTC
TRBJ1-5 | TRBV7-9 | NA | NA | CASSLGGSDSNQPQHF | TGTGCCAGCAGCTTAGGAGGGAGTGATAGCAATCAGCCCCAGCATTTT
TRBJ1-6 | TRBV21-1 | NA | NA | CASRTRDRGLYSPLHF | TGTGCCAGCAGGACCCGGGACAGGGGATTGTATTCACCCCTCCACTTT
TRBJ1-6 | TRBV7-9 | NA | NA | CASSQDSSYNSPLHF | TGTGCCAGCAGCCAGGACAGCTCCTATAATTCACCCCTCCACTTT
TRBJ2-7 | TRBV4-2 | NA | TRBD2 | CASSQDLAGRTYEQYF | TGTGCCAGCAGCCAAGATCTAGCGGGGAGAACGTACGAGCAGTACTTC
TRBJ1-1 | TRBV21-1 | few | NA | CASSKDAGENTEAFF | TGTGCCAGCAGCAAAGACGCAGGGGAGAACACTGAAGCTTTCTTT
TRBJ2-7 | TRBV3-1/TRBV3-2 | NA | NA | CASSHPGTAYEQYF | TGTGCCAGCAGCCATCCGGGAACGGCCTACGAGCAGTACTTC
TRBJ1-6 | TRBV6-4 | NA | TRBD1 | CASSDREGAAGSPLHF | TGTGCCAGCAGTGACCGAGAGGGGGCGGCCGGATCACCCCTCCACTTT
TRBJ2-1 | TRBV7-9 | NA | NA | CASSLGSSSYNEQFF | TGTGCCAGCAGCTTAGGTAGCAGCTCCTACAATGAGCAGTTCTTC
TRBJ1-2 | TRBV5-6 | NA | TRBD1 | CASSFAVNRGGNYGYTF | TGTGCCAGCAGCTTCGCTGTTAACAGGGGCGGTAACTATGGCTACACCTTC
TRBJ1-1 | TRBV2 | NA | TRBD1 | CASSAEQGTSTEAFF | TGTGCCAGCAGTGCAGAACAGGGGACTTCCACTGAAGCTTTCTTT
TRBJ2-7 | TRBV6-2/TRBV6-3 | NA | TRBD2 | CASSPRWKPLAGVEYF | TGTGCCAGCAGTCCCCGGTGGAAACCCCTAGCGGGAGTGGAGTACTTC
TRBJ1-2 | TRBV6-1 | NA | NA | CASSEAVMSYGYTF | TGTGCCAGCAGTGAAGCGGTCATGAGCTATGGCTACACCTTC
TRBJ1-1 | TRBV7-8 | NA | NA | CASSLARWAGVNTEAFF | TGTGCCAGCAGCTTAGCGAGGTGGGCAGGGGTGAACACTGAAGCTTTCTTT
TRBJ1-4 | TRBV23-1 | NA | NA | CASSQSAEAHNEKLFF | TGCGCCAGCAGTCAATCGGCGGAGGCGCATAATGAAAAACTGTTTTTT
TRBJ2-2 | TRBV27 | NA | TRBD2 | CASTSLAGLHTGELFF | TGTGCCAGCACCAGCTTAGCGGGGCTTCACACCGGGGAGCTGTTTTTT
TRBJ1-1 | TRBV7-9 | NA | NA | CASSNGGNTEAFF | TGTGCCAGCAGCAACGGGGGGAACACTGAAGCTTTCTTT
TRBJ1-1 | TRBV18 | NA | NA | CASSPTRASEAFF | TGTGCCAGCTCACCGACGAGGGCATCTGAAGCTTTCTTT
TRBJ1-2 | TRBV4-3 | NA | NA | CASSQDSRVNYGYTF | TGCGCCAGCAGCCAAGATTCGAGGGTTAACTATGGCTACACCTTC